The 7 T cell receptor beta chains in this list originate from one sample, sequenced in a study of blood T cell repertoires in COVID-19. Sequenced by immunoSEQ multiplex PCR; TCRdb stores in-frame clones only, minus some. The profile shows 250,000 to 350,000 clones, roughly 83% of them singletons. The sample taken for sequencing was peripheral blood. These receptors all stem from a human donor with COVID-19, enrolled during active disease. The donor label of this sample is uncertain.

This clone has a single count. The genes are TRBV6-5 and TRBJ1-2; TRBD1 is a possible D gene (6 bases). This CDR3 comprises 13 residues. V lost 5 bases to trimming and J lost 6 bases, with 13 bases between them. Germline V gene sequence: CDR1 MNHEY, CDR2 SVGAGI. CDR3 DNA sequence: TGTGCCAGCAGTCGGACAGATTGGAATGGCTACACCTTC. It specifies CASSRTDWNGYTF.

The chain combines TRBV28 with TRBJ1-1; 9 bases agree with TRBD1. J gave up 1 base and V 4 bases, and 10 bases lay outside the gene matches. Germline values: CDR1 MDHEN, CDR2 SYDVKM. CDR3 length: 17 amino acids. For the CDR3, the DNA is TGTGCCAGCAGTTCATCTACAGGGGGCGAATGGAACACTGAAGCTTTCTTT. It encodes CASSSSTGGEWNTEAFF.

This clone occurred a few times. The V and J genes are TRBV6-5 and TRBJ2-2; D might be TRBD1 (6 bases). The germline V and J ends were trimmed by 6 bases and 3 bases, with 11 bases remaining between them. The V gene's germline CDR1 is MNHEY and CDR2 SVGAGI. The CDR3 has 14 amino acids. The CDR3 loop is CASRIPGDTGELFF. CDR3 nucleotide sequence: TGTGCCAGCAGAATACCAGGGGACACCGGGGAGCTGTTTTTT.

There are a few counts of this clone. This rearrangement joins TRBV6-5 to TRBJ1-2, with a weak D call TRBD1 (5 bases). Germline CDR1 and CDR2: MNHEY and SVGAGI. CDR3 size: 13 residues. The germline V and J ends were trimmed by 6 bases and 4 bases, with 12 bases remaining between them. CDR3 in amino acids: CASSFRGSYGYTF. The CDR3 DNA is TGTGCCAGCAGCTTCCGGGGGAGCTATGGCTACACCTTC.

The chain has TRBV13 and TRBJ2-3; no definite D call. The CDR3 totals 13 residues. Germline values: CDR1 PRHDT, CDR2 FYEKMQ (reference sequence). Trimming cost V 1 base and J 4 bases, with 6 bases left between them. The CDR3 is CASSLVRSDTQYF. CDR3 nucleotides: TGTGCCAGCAGCTTAGTGAGGTCAGATACGCAGTATTTT.

The chain recombines TRBV5-1 with TRBJ1-2, with D hard to call. Germline V gene sequence: CDR1 SGHRS, CDR2 YFSETQ. V shed 3 bases and J shed 1 base, with 10 bases lying between them. This CDR3 has 14 residues. The CDR3, as DNA: TGCGCCAGCAGCTCACCCGGAGTTAACTATGGCTACACCTTC. It yields the protein CASSSPGVNYGYTF.

The V and J genes are TRBV27 and TRBJ2-1; D is ambiguous. Trimming shortened V by 0 bases and J by 6 bases, and 12 bases separated the two germline ends. Germline assignment: CDR1 MNHEY and CDR2 SMNVEV (reference sequence). CDR3 size: 15 residues. DNA of the CDR3: TGTGCCAGCAGTTTATCCCCAGGCTTAGTCAATGAGCAGTTCTTC. This gives the protein CASSLSPGLVNEQFF.